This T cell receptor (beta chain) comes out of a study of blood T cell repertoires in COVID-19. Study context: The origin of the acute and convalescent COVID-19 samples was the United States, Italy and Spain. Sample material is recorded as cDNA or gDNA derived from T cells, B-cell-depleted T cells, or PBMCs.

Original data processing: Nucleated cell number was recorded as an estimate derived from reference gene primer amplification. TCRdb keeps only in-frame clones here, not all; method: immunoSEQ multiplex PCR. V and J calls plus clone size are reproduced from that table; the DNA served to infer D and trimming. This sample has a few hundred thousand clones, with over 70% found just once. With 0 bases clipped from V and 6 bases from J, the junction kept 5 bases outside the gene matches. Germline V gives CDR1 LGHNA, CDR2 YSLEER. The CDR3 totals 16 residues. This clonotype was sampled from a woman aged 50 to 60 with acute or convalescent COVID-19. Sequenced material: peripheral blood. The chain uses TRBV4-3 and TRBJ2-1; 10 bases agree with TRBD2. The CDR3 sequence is CASSQDSTSGTNEQFF. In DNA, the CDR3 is TGCGCCAGCAGCCAAGATTCAACTAGCGGGACCAATGAGCAGTTCTTC.